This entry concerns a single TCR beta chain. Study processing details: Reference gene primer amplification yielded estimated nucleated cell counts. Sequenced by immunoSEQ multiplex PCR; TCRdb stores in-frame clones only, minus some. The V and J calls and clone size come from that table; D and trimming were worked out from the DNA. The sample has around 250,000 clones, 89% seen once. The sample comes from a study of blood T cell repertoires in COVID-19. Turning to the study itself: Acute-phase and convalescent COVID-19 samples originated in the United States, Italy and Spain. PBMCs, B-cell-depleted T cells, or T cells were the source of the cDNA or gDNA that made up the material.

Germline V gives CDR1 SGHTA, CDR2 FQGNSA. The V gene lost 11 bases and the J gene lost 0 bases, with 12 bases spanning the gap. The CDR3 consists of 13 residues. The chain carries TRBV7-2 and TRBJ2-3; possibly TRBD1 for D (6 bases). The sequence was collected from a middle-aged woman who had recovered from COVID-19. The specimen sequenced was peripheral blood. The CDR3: CAEGQLSTDTQYF. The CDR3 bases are TGTGCCGAAGGACAGCTGAGCACAGATACGCAGTATTTT.